Listed here are 18 T cell receptor beta chains from one sample, sequenced in a study of shared clonotypes between healthy human individuals. CD45RO negativity and positive selection for CCR7 defined naive CD8 cells, a population that excluded terminally differentiated effector memory CD45RA+ cells. Produced via immunoSEQ multiplex PCR; TCRdb's table is partial and in-frame only. This table has approximately 2,000,000 clones, roughly 93% appearing once. Sequenced: naive CD8+ T cells from PBMCs. Source of these receptors: a man aged 18 to 29 in good health. Some clones in this sample may be carry-over from other donors' samples.

This chain uses TRBV5-1 with TRBJ2-1, with 9 bases that match TRBD2. The CDR3 runs 15 residues. The trim removed 1 base at V and 8 bases at J, leaving 7 bases unmatched. CDR1 and CDR2 (germline): SGHRS, YFSETQ. CDR3 loop: CASSLWREGGDEQFF. In DNA, the CDR3 is TGCGCCAGCAGCTTGTGGCGGGAGGGCGGGGATGAGCAGTTCTTC.

The chain couples TRBV7-6 to TRBJ1-1; D ambiguous. The germline V gene encodes CDR1 SGHVS and CDR2 FNYEAQ. The CDR3 has 15 amino acids. V shed 1 base and J shed 0 bases, with 9 bases lying between them. CDR3: CASSLEELLNTEAFF. The DNA of the CDR3 is TGTGCCAGCAGCTTAGAAGAACTTCTGAACACTGAAGCTTTCTTT.

J is TRBJ2-5 and V is TRBV7-9; the D gene is possibly TRBD1 (6 bases). V lost 4 bases and J lost 7, with 25 bases in between. This CDR3 is 17 amino acids long. Looked up from germline, CDR1 is SEHNR and CDR2 is FQNEAQ (reference sequence). CDR3 sequence reads: CASSSTNTGNRAGTQYF. As DNA, the CDR3 is TGTGCCAGCAGCTCGACCAACACCGGAAACAGGGCCGGGACCCAGTACTTC.

The gene calls are TRBV7-3 and TRBJ2-3; D not certain. The CDR3 length is 14 residues. With 2 bases removed from V and 6 bases from J, the gap between germline ends came to 12 bases. CDR1 and CDR2 from the germline V gene are SGHTA and FQGTGA. Written as DNA, the CDR3 is TGTGCCAGCAGCTTAGTCTCGGCGGCTGATACGCAGTATTTT. It is translated as CASSLVSAADTQYF.

CDR3 region: CASRWGAYSDTEAFF. The CDR3 DNA reads TGTGCCAGCAGGTGGGGGGCATATTCGGACACTGAAGCTTTCTTT. The rearrangement joins TRBV19 to TRBJ1-1, with D tentatively TRBD1 (6 bases). Trimming cost V 9 bases and J 3 bases, with 20 bases left between them. Germline CDR1 is LNHDA and CDR2 is SQIVND (reference sequence). This CDR3 comprises 15 residues.

CDR3 DNA: TGTGCCAGCAGCTGGGACAGGGTTGGGGAGACCCAGTACTTC. It codes for CASSWDRVGETQYF. V gene TRBV7-9 combines with J gene TRBJ2-5; 9 bases agree with TRBD1. CDR1 SEHNR and CDR2 FQNEAQ come from the germline V gene (reference sequence). This CDR3 is built from 14 residues. The V and J ends lost 4 bases and 5 bases, in that order; junction bases with no gene match: 5.

The chain couples TRBV7-9 to TRBJ2-1; D may be TRBD2 (6 bases). The CDR3 sequence is 18 residues long. V dropped 2 bases and J dropped 8 bases, with 25 bases sitting between them. Germline V gives CDR1 SEHNR, CDR2 FQNEAQ (reference sequence). The chain's CDR3 is CASSLTVMAGLGRDEQFF. CDR3 DNA: TGTGCCAGCAGCTTAACGGTGATGGCGGGATTAGGGAGAGATGAGCAGTTCTTC. Full variable domain (missing parts from reference TRBV7-9 and TRBJ2-1): DTGVSQNPRHKITKRGQNVTFRCDPISEHNRLYWYRQTLGQGPEFLTYFQNEAQLEKSRLLSDRFSAERPKGSFSTLEIQRTEQGDSAMYLCASSLTVMAGLGRDEQFFGPGTRLTVL.

This chain joins TRBV5-4 and TRBJ1-5; the match to TRBD1 covers 9 bases. V dropped 4 bases and J dropped 3; count of bases not matched to a gene: 8. The CDR3 consists of 16 residues. The germline V gene has CDR1 SGHNT and CDR2 YYREEE (reference sequence). CDR3 loop: CASSTPRDRANQPQHF. CDR3 bases: TGTGCCAGCAGCACCCCCCGGGACAGGGCCAATCAGCCCCAGCATTTT.

The V gene is TRBV11-1, the J gene TRBJ2-1, with D perhaps matching TRBD2 (6 bases). Trimming removed 5 bases at V and 0 bases at J, with 11 bases between. Germline CDR1 SGHAT, CDR2 FQDESV (reference sequence). The CDR3 spans 15 residues. The CDR3 region has the DNA TGTGCCAGCAGCACGGACTATAGCTCCTACAATGAGCAGTTCTTC. This gives the protein CASSTDYSSYNEQFF.

The chain employs TRBV7-3 and TRBJ2-3; D possibly matches TRBD1 or TRBD2 (5 bases each). Germline V lookup: CDR1 SGHTA, CDR2 FQGTGA. V gave up 1 base and J gave up 4 bases, with 12 bases separating them. This CDR3 comprises 15 residues. The CDR3: CASSLIVGEADTQYF. CDR3 sequence (DNA): TGTGCCAGCAGCTTAATTGTGGGGGAAGCAGATACGCAGTATTTT.

CDR3: CASSKLRARVARSYEQYF. The CDR3 DNA sequence: TGTGCCAGCAGCAAATTAAGGGCTAGGGTTGCTAGGTCCTACGAGCAGTACTTC. V usage is TRBV21-1 and J usage is TRBJ2-7. TRBV21-1 is flagged as a pseudogene. The CDR3 consists of 18 residues.

This rearrangement joins TRBV27 to TRBJ2-1, with 8 bases identical to TRBD2. V lost 3 bases and J lost 0; bases outside the gene matches: 4. Germline V lookup: CDR1 MNHEY, CDR2 SMNVEV (reference sequence). The CDR3 consists of 16 residues. CDR3 sequence reads: CASSLDSGNSYNEQFF. The CDR3 region has the DNA TGTGCCAGCAGTTTGGATAGCGGGAACTCCTACAATGAGCAGTTCTTC.

The chain is built from TRBV7-3 and TRBJ2-5; TRBD1 might be the D (6 bases). This CDR3 has 13 residues. Germline values: CDR1 SGHTA, CDR2 FQGTGA. The V gene lost 3 bases and the J gene lost 6 bases, with 11 bases spanning the gap. Written as DNA, the CDR3 is TGTGCCAGCAGCTTGGGCAGGGGACAGACCCAGTACTTC. Encoded protein: CASSLGRGQTQYF.

The rearrangement joins TRBV7-9 to TRBJ2-7; D perhaps matches TRBD2 (6 bases). Per germline, CDR1 SEHNR and CDR2 FQNEAQ (reference sequence). CDR3 length: 14 amino acids. Trimming removed 5 bases from V and 4 bases from J, with 15 bases in between. This CDR3 reads CASSTTGLFYEQYF. The DNA of the CDR3 is TGTGCCAGCAGCACAACGGGACTCTTTTACGAGCAGTACTTC.

Comments on this clone: This specimen includes other DNA sequences encoding the same CDR3. The chain has TRBV27 and TRBJ2-6; D remains ambiguous. Germline CDR1 MNHEY, CDR2 SMNVEV (reference sequence). Trimming cost V 7 bases and J 0 bases, with 1 base left between them. The CDR3 consists of 12 residues. CDR3 sequence reads: CASTSGANVLTF. DNA for the CDR3: TGTGCCAGCACCTCTGGGGCCAACGTCCTGACTTTC. Filled out from reference TRBV27 and TRBJ2-6, the complete variable domain reads EAQVTQNPRYLITVTGKKLTVTCSQNMNHEYMSWYRQDPGLGLRQIYYSMNVEVTDKGDVPEGYKVSRKEKRNFPLILESPSPNQTSLYFCASTSGANVLTFGAGSRLTVL.

The V gene is TRBV5-1, the J gene TRBJ1-5; no firm D call. V dropped 0 bases and J dropped 2 bases, with 12 bases sitting between them. The CDR3 runs to 16 residues. Germline lookup yields CDR1 SGHRS and CDR2 YFSETQ. This CDR3 reads CASSLEAALGNQPQHF. The CDR3 bases are TGCGCCAGCAGCTTGGAGGCTGCCCTGGGCAATCAGCCCCAGCATTTT.

The V gene is TRBV7-9, the J gene TRBJ2-7, with 10 nucleotides matching TRBD1. The J segment lost 2 bases and the V segment lost 1 base, leaving 5 bases of the junction unmatched. The CDR3 sequence is 16 residues long. Germline V CDR1 and CDR2: SEHNR, FQNEAQ (reference sequence). The CDR3 region has the DNA TGTGCCAGCAGCTTAGGGGGGACAGGGGTAGCCTACGAGCAGTACTTC. Translation: CASSLGGTGVAYEQYF.

The chain is built from TRBV9 and TRBJ2-7, with D perhaps TRBD2 (5 bases). Germline V gene data show CDR1 as SGDLS and CDR2 as YYNGEE. Between the trimmed V and J ends, which lost 3 bases and 6 bases, there was a span of 19 bases. CDR3 length equals 15 residues. The CDR3, as DNA: TGTGCCAGCAGCGCCAAGCCGGAGGTCTCAGGCGAGCAGTACTTC. It specifies CASSAKPEVSGEQYF.